This T cell receptor (beta chain) was sequenced in a study of cytomegalovirus exposure and HLA in healthy donors. Findings and caveats of the study: Later on, an analysis tied over 15,000 TCR beta sequences to HLA alleles at 0.05 false discovery rate.

Turning to this clone: As yet, its antigen is unknown.

This CDR3 contains 14 residues. Germline V lookup: CDR1 MNHNS, CDR2 SASEGT. The junction had 3 bases not matched to a gene; V was cut back by 4 bases and J by 0 bases. PCR primers comprised 60 Vbeta and 13 Jbeta primers. The assay was immunoSEQ multiplex PCR, and TCRdb's table has in-frame clones only and misses some. The sample lists some 200,000 clones; around 74% were seen once. The V gene is TRBV6-1, the J gene TRBJ2-7, with TRBD2 matching 7 bases. Sequenced sample: PBMCs. This receptor was taken from a girl aged 5 to 17 in good health and CMV-seropositive. CDR3 in DNA: TGTGCCAGCAGTGGGACTAGTAACTCCTACGAGCAGTACTTC. It is translated as CASSGTSNSYEQYF.